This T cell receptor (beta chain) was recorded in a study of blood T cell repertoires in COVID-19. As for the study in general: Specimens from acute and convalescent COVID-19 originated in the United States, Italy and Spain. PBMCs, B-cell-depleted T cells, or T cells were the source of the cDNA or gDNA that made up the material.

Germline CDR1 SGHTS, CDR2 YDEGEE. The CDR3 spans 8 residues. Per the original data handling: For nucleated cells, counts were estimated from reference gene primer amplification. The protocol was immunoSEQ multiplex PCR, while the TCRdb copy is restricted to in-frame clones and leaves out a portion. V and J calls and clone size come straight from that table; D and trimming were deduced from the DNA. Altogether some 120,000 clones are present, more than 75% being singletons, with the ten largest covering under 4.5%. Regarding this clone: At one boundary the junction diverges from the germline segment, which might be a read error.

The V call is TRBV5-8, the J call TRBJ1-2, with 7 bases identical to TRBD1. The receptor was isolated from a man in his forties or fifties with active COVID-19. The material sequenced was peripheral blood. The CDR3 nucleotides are TGTGCCAGCAGCACAGGGGACTTC. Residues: CASSTGDF.